The following is a T cell receptor (beta chain) sequence with its context. As yet, its antigen is unknown. The V and J ends lost 7 bases and 0 bases, in that order; junction bases with no gene match: 17. Germline V gene data show CDR1 as LNHDA and CDR2 as SQIVND (reference sequence). This CDR3 contains 18 residues. Focal radiation plus CTLA-4 blockade with ipilimumab was given to patients with chemo-refractory metastatic non-small-cell lung cancer. Using immunoSEQ multiplex PCR, the repertoire was profiled, and TCRdb retains in-frame clones only, with some absent. The data contain approximately 52,000 clones, 70% to 80% of them seen just once; the ten biggest clones take up 7.5% to 9.5%. This sample is part of a study of radiotherapy plus CTLA-4 blockade in lung cancer. Regarding the study as a whole: Tumor-derived TCR clones expanded in blood after radiotherapy plus ipilimumab.

V usage is TRBV19 and J usage is TRBJ1-1; 7 positions agree with TRBD1. The starting material was peripheral blood, obtained from a patient treated with radiotherapy plus ipilimumab. This TCR came from a human donor with non-small cell lung cancer who had a complete response to radiotherapy plus ipilimumab. The CDR3 nucleotides are TGTGCCAGTATTAAGGGGAGATCGACAGGGTCCATGAACACTGAAGCTTTCTTT. This gives the protein CASIKGRSTGSMNTEAFF.